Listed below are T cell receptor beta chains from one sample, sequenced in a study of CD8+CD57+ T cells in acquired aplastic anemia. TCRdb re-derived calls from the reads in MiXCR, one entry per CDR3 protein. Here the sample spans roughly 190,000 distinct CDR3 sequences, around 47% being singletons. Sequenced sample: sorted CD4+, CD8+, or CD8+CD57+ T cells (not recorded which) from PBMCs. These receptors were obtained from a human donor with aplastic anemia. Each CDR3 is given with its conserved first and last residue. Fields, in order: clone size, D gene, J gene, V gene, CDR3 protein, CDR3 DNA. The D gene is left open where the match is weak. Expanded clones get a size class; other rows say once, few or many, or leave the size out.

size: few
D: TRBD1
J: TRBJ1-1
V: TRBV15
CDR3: CATRTGLRMNTEAFF
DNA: TGTGCCACTCGGACAGGGCTAAGGATGAACACTGAAGCTTTCTTT

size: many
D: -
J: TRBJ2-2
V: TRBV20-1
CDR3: CSASRGGNTGELFF
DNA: TGCAGTGCTAGTAGAGGGGGGAACACCGGGGAGCTGTTTTTT

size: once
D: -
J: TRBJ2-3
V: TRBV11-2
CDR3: CASSLRLGAITDTQYF
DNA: TGTGCCAGCAGCTTAAGGCTCGGGGCTATCACAGATACGCAGTATTTT

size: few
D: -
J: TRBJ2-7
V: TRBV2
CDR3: CASRADSSSYEQYF
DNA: TGTGCCAGCAGGGCGGACAGCAGCTCCTACGAGCAGTACTTC

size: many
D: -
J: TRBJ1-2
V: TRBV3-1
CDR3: CASSQVGSYGYTF
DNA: TGTGCCAGCAGCCAGGTCGGGAGCTATGGCTACACCTTC

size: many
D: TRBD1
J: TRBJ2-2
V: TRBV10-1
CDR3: CASRGTGCVWELFF
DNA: TGCGCCAGCAGAGGGACAGGGTGCGTCTGGGAGCTGTTTTTT

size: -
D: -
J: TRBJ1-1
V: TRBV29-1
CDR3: CSVAVGRDTEAFF
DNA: TGCAGCGTTGCGGTGGGGCGTGACACTGAAGCTTTCTTT

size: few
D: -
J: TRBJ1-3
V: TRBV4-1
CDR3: CASSQAGGSGNTIYF
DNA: TGCGCCAGCAGCCAAGCGGGGGGCAGTGGAAACACCATATATTTT

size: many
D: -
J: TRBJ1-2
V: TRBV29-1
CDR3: CSGWASNYGYTF
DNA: TGCAGCGGATGGGCCTCTAACTATGGCTACACCTTC

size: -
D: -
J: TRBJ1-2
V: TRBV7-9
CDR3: CASSDGHYGYTF
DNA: TGTGCCAGCAGCGATGGACACTATGGCTACACCTTC

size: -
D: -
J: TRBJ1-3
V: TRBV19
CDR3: CASSTRTNTIYF
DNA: TGTGCCAGTAGTACCCGAACAAACACCATATATTTT

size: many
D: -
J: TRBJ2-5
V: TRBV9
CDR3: CASSVLQGGETQYF
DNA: TGTGCCAGCAGCGTATTACAGGGAGGAGAGACCCAGTACTTC